The 10 T cell receptor beta chains presented below share a single source sample, sequenced in a study of cytomegalovirus exposure and HLA in healthy donors. Primers included in the PCR were 60 Vbeta and 13 Jbeta primers. Profiling relied on immunoSEQ multiplex PCR, and the TCRdb table lists in-frame clones only, not all of them. The sample has around 130,000 clones, around 72% seen once; the top ten hold less than 3.5%. Sequencing input: PBMCs. The receptors originated from a human donor in good health.

The chain carries TRBV19 and TRBJ2-7, with 11 bases lining up with TRBD2. The CDR3 length is 13 residues. Germline lookup yields CDR1 LNHDA and CDR2 SQIVND (reference sequence). V lost 9 bases, J lost 4 bases, and 5 bases stayed unmatched. The DNA of the CDR3 is TGTGCCAGCCTCGGGACTAGCGGATACGAGCAGTACTTC. It encodes CASLGTSGYEQYF.

The chain uses TRBV9 and TRBJ2-2, with D perhaps TRBD1 (6 bases). The CDR3 is 16 residues long. Looked up from germline, CDR1 is SGDLS and CDR2 is YYNGEE. The germline V and J ends were trimmed by 4 bases and 2 bases, with 15 bases remaining between them. The CDR3 DNA reads TGTGCCAGCAGCCTTAGGGGGAGCCTCAACACCGGGGAGCTGTTTTTT. Amino acid sequence: CASSLRGSLNTGELFF.

The chain employs TRBV14 and TRBJ2-3; D not certain. There are 11 residues in the CDR3. Germline CDR1 SGHDN, CDR2 FVKESK. V lost 6 bases and J 7 bases, leaving 8 bases between the germline ends. In DNA, the CDR3 is TGTGCCAGCAGGTTCGCGAATACGCAGTATTTT. This gives the protein CASRFANTQYF.

The table lists this clone with a count of one. The chain uses TRBV7-9 and TRBJ2-3; 9 positions agree with TRBD2. Germline V CDR1 and CDR2: SEHNR, FQNEAQ (reference sequence). J gave up 5 bases and V 4 bases, and 4 bases lay outside the gene matches. The CDR3 is made up of 14 amino acids. The CDR3, as DNA: TGTGCCAGCAGCTCGGGACTAGCCGAAGATACGCAGTATTTT. This gives the protein CASSSGLAEDTQYF.

The chain has TRBV7-2 and TRBJ2-7; TRBD2 matches 11 bases. V trimming: 7 bases; J trimming: 12 bases; junction bases outside the gene matches: 14. Germline lookup yields CDR1 SGHTA and CDR2 FQGNSA. The length of the CDR3 is 14 residues. CDR3 residues: CASTFSGGGTPWYF. The CDR3 bases are TGTGCCAGCACCTTTAGCGGGGGGGGGACCCCGTGGTACTTC.

The chain links TRBV7-9 to TRBJ1-4; 8 nucleotides line up with TRBD1. Germline CDR1 is SEHNR and CDR2 is FQNEAQ (reference sequence). With 1 base clipped from V and 7 bases from J, the junction kept 2 bases outside the gene matches. The CDR3 has 14 amino acids. Here the CDR3 reads CASSLGTGLEKLFF. The CDR3 DNA reads as TGTGCCAGCAGCTTAGGGACAGGGCTTGAAAAACTGTTTTTT.

The chain uses TRBV5-1 and TRBJ2-3; perhaps TRBD2 as D (7 bases). The CDR3 totals 13 residues. Trimming left V 4 bases short and J 8 bases short, with 14 bases between. Germline CDR1 SGHRS, CDR2 YFSETQ. The CDR3 coding sequence is TGCGCCAGCAGCCCGTCACGGGGGGCTACGCAGTATTTT. It is translated as CASSPSRGATQYF.

This clone was observed once. The gene calls are TRBV6-1 and TRBJ2-7; D uncertain. Trimming removed 6 bases from V and 2 bases from J, with 8 bases in between. Germline V gene lookup returns CDR1 MNHNS and CDR2 SASEGT. CDR3 length: 12 residues. CDR3 coding DNA: TGTGCCAGCAGCCGGTTGACCTACGAGCAGTACTTC. Encoded protein: CASSRLTYEQYF.

This sequence joins TRBV7-9 and TRBJ2-7, with TRBD2 matching 8 bases. J gave up 4 bases and V 0 bases, and 14 bases lay outside the gene matches. This CDR3 has 18 residues. Per germline, CDR1 SEHNR and CDR2 FQNEAQ (reference sequence). In DNA, the CDR3 is TGTGCCAGCAGCTTAGCCATGGGGGCGGGAGGCATCCCGTACGAGCAGTACTTC. It specifies CASSLAMGAGGIPYEQYF.

CDR3 sequence (DNA): TGTGCCTGGAGTAGGCAGGGAGGGAACGAGCAGTACTTC. It encodes CAWSRQGGNEQYF. The J gene is TRBJ2-7, the V gene TRBV30, with TRBD2 matching over 7 bases. V was pared by 2 bases and J by 5 bases, with 6 bases of the junction left unmatched. The CDR3 is 13 amino acids. The germline V gene encodes CDR1 GTSNPN and CDR2 SVGIG (reference sequence).